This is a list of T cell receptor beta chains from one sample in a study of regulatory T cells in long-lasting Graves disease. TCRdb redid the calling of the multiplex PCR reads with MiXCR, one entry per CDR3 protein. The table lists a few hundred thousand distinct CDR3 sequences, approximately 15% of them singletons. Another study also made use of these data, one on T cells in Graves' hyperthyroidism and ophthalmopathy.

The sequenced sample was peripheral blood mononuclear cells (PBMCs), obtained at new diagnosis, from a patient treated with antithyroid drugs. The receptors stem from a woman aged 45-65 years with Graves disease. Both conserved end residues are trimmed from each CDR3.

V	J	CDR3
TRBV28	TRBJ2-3	ASSLEFKSTDTQY
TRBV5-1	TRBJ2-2	ASSLALSGAKDTGELF
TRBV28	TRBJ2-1	ASSFSSGGGINEQF
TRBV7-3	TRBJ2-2	ASSWGQGHIVELF
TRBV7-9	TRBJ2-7	ASSLDLGQGDEQY
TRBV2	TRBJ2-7	ASNGQGRYEQY
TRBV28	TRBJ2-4	ASSTTWGVRAKNIQY
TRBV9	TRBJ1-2	ASSVDRGKGNYGYT
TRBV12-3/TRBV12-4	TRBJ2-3	ASNYRDSDPGPY
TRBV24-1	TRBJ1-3	ATGVAGQGPGGGNTIY
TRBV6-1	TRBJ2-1	AGSLGLAGNSYNEQF
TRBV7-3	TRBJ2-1	ASSPLASGSSYNEQF
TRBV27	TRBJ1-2	ASSFTGNYGYT
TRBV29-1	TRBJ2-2	SARFRGRNTGELF
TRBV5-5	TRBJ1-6	ASSLFGDRATSPLH
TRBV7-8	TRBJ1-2	ASSLGQSYGYT
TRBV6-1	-	ASDSGRTAANEQF
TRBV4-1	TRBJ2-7	ASSQGPGHSYEQY
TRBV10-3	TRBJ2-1	AITGTSGSGSSYNEQF
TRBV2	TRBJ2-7	ASSEGLDPNWSYEQY
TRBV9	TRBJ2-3	ASSGRAGEGGDTQY
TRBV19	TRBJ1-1	ASNMGGVTEAF
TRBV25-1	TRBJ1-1	ASSDPRTVNTEAF
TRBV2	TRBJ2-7	ASSEGTSGSYYEQY
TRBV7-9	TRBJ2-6	ASSFPGQGSSGANVLT
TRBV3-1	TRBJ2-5	ASSWGLSQETQY
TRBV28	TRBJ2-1	ASSFYRGHNEQF
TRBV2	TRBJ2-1	ASSPDYDEQF
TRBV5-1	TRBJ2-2	ASSLEPDSSGELF
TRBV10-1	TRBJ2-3	ASSSDRGTDTQY
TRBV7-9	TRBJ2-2	ASSFDSNTGELF
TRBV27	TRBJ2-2	ASRDTNTGELF
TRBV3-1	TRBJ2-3	ASSQGAGGTDTQY
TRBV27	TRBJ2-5	ASSPLAGEGGETQY
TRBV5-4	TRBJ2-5	ASSLGDQMETQY
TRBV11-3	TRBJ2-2	ASSLSRRLAGSPDTGELF
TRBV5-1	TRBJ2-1	ASSVQGIPYNEQF
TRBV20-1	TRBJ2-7	SAPRLAGAYEQY